This TCR beta chain appears in the sequencing data of a study of blood T cells in healthy people across ages. Findings and caveats of the study: Diversity estimates drawn from one million T cells were deemed underestimates.

Then a second PCR, running roughly 7 to 12 cycles, was carried out with a sample-barcoded 5' primer and a J-beta primer mix. The template-switch adaptor, which had 12 random nucleotides, put a tag on each cDNA molecule. One entry per CDR3 protein results from TCRdb running MiXCR on the 5' RACE reads. The sample consists of hundreds of thousands of distinct CDR3 sequences, about 43% of them appearing once. Points on this clonotype: Its specificity is unknown.

The CDR3 is made up of 15 amino acids. CDR1 and CDR2 from the germline V gene are MDHEN and SYDVKM. The ends were cut back, 2 bases at V and 0 bases at J, with 11 bases in the middle. This receptor was obtained from a man older than 75 in good health. The sample taken for sequencing was blood. The genes are TRBV28 and TRBJ2-7; the D is unclear. The DNA for the CDR3 is TGTGCCAGCAGTTTAGAGTTAATTAGCTCCTACGAGCAGTACTTC. Its protein is CASSLELISSYEQYF.